This entry describes one TCR beta chain. This sample is part of a study of shared clonotypes between healthy human individuals. The CDR3 has 17 amino acids. Germline-derived CDR1 and CDR2 are MNHEY and SMNVEV (reference sequence). V lost 5 bases and J lost 5; bases outside the gene matches: 7. CD45RO negativity and positive selection for CCR7 defined naive CD8 cells, a population that excluded terminally differentiated effector memory CD45RA+ cells. The protocol was immunoSEQ multiplex PCR, while the TCRdb copy is restricted to in-frame clones and leaves out a portion. The sample contains about 1.9 million clones, 80% to 95% of which appear only once.

This receptor was identified in a man between 18 and 29 years old in good health. Some clones in this sample may be carry-over from other donors' samples. The rearrangement uses TRBV27 and TRBJ2-2; TRBD2 matches at 14 bases. Sample: naive CD8+ T cells from PBMCs. CDR3 residues: CASSLRLAGGPTGELFF. The CDR3 nucleotides are TGTGCCAGCAGTCTCCGACTAGCGGGAGGGCCAACCGGGGAGCTGTTTTTT.